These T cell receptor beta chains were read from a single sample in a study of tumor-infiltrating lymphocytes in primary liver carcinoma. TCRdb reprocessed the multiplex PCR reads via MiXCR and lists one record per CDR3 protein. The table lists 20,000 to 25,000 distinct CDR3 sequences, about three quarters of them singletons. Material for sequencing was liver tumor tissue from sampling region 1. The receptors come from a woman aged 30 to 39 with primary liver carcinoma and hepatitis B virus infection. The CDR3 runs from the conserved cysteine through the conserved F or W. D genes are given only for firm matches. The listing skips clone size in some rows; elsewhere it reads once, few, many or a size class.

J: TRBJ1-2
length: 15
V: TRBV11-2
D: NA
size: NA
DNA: TGTGCCATCAGCTTAGATCTGCGGGGAAACTATGGCTACACCTTC
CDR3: CAISLDLRGNYGYTF

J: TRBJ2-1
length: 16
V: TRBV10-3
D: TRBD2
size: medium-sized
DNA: TGTGCCATCAGTGAGTCGATGGCGGGAGGTAACAATGAGCAGTTCTTC
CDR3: CAISESMAGGNNEQFF

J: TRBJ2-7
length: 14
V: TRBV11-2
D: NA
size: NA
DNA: TGTGCCAGAAGCCGCCCCGGGATAGGGGACGAGCAGTACTTC
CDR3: CARSRPGIGDEQYF

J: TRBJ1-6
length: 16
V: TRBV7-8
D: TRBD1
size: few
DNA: TGTGCCAGCAGCTTAGTTTCGGACAGGGGCGATTCACCCCTCCACTTT
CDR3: CASSLVSDRGDSPLHF

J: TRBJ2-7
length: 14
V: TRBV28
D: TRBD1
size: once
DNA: TGTGTCAGCAGTTCAACCGGGACAGGGGGCGAGCAATACTTC
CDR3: CVSSSTGTGGEQYF

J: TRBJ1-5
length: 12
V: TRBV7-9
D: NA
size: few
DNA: TGTGCCAGCAGCCCTACCAATCAGTCCCAGCATTTT
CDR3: CASSPTNQSQHF

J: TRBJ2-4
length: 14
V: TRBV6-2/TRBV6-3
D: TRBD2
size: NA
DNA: TGTGCCAGCAGCCACTCCCCAGCGGGATCAGGTCAGTACTTC
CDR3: CASSHSPAGSGQYF

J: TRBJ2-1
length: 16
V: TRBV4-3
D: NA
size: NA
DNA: TGCGCCAGTAGCCAAGATGCGGGATGCTCCTACAATGAGGAGTTCTTC
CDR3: CASSQDAGCSYNEEFF

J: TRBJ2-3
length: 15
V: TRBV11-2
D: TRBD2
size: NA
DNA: TGTGTCAGCAGCTCAGAGGCTAGCGGGACAGATACGCAGTATTTT
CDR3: CVSSSEASGTDTQYF

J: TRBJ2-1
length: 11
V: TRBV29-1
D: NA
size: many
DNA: TGCAGCGTTGATCGGGGGAATGAGCAGTTCTTC
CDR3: CSVDRGNEQFF

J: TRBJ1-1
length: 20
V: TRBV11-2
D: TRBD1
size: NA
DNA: TGTGGCAGCAGCGCTCGGGACAGGGGGCGCAAGAGGTGGAGTAACACTGAAGCCTCTTTT
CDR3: CGSSARDRGRKRWSNTEASF

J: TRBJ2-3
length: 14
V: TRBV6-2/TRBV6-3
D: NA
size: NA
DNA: TGTACCAGCAGTTACCTGGGGACCACAGATGCGCAGTATTTT
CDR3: CTSSYLGTTDAQYF

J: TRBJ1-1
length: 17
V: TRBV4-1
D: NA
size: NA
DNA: TGCGCCAGCGGCCAAGACCCACGGAGAGCCTTGAACACTGAAGCTTTCTTT
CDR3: CASGQDPRRALNTEAFF

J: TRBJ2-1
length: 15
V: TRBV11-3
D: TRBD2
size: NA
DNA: TGTGCCAGCAGCCGACTAGCGGGTGGGGGGTGTAAGCAATTCTTC
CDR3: CASSRLAGGGCKQFF

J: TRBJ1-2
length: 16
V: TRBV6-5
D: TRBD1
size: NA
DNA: TGTGCCAGCAGCACCATACCCGAACAGGGGGTCTATGGCTACACCTTC
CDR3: CASSTIPEQGVYGYTF

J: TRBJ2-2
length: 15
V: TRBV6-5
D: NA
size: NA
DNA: TGTGCCTGCAGTCCGCGGATAGGGTTCACCGGGGAGCTGTTCTTT
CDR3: CACSPRIGFTGELFF

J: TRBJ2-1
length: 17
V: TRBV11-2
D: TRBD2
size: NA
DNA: TGTACTAGCAGCCTTACTAGCGGGAGGTTCCCAGGCGATGAGCAGATCTTC
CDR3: CTSSLTSGRFPGDEQIF

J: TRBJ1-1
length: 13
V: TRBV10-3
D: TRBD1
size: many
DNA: TGTGCCACCCAGGACAGGTTGAACACTGAAGCTTTCTTT
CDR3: CATQDRLNTEAFF

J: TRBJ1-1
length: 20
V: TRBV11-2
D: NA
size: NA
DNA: TGTGCCAGCAGCGCTCGGTACAGAAGGCGCAAGAGGTGGAGTAACACTGAAGCTTTCTTC
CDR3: CASSARYRRRKRWSNTEAFF

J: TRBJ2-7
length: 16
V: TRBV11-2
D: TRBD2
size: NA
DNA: TGTGCCAGCAGCTTAGCACCTAGCGGGCGTTGCTACGAGCAGTACTTC
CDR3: CASSLAPSGRCYEQYF

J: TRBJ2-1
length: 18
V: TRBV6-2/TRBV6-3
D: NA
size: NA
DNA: TGTGCCAGCAGTTACTCTGCTGGCGGCAGCCTCATTTACGATGAGCAGTTCTTC
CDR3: CASSYSAGGSLIYDEQFF

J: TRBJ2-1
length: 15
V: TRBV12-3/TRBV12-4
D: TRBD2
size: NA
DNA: TGTGCCAACACCCTACTAGCGGGAGTTCACAATGAACAATTCTTC
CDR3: CANTLLAGVHNEQFF

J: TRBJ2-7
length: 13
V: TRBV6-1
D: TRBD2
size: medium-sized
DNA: TGTGCCAGCAGCCAGCGGGAGGTGTACGAGCAGTACTTC
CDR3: CASSQREVYEQYF

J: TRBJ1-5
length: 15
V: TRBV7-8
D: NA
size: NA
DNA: TGTGCCAACAGCGACAGCTGGTATAGCAATCAGCCCCAGCATTTT
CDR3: CANSDSWYSNQPQHF

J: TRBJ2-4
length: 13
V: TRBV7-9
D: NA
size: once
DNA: TGTGCCAGCAGCTTAGGTCACAAAAACATTCAGTACTTC
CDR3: CASSLGHKNIQYF

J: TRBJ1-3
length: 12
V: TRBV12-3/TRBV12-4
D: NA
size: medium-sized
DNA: TGTGCCAGCCGCTTTGGTGGAAACACCATATATTTT
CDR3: CASRFGGNTIYF

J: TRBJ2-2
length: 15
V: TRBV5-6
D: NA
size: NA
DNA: TGTGCCAACAGTTTGGCACCCAGATTCACTGGGGAGCTGTTTTTT
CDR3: CANSLAPRFTGELFF

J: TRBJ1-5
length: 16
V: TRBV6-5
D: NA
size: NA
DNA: TGTGCCAACACCCCGGTGCGGGGAAACCGATTACAGCCCCAGCATTTC
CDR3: CANTPVRGNRLQPQHF

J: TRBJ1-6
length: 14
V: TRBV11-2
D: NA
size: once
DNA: TGTGCCAGCGGGAAAAGGACGGGGGATTCACCCCCCCACTTT
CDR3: CASGKRTGDSPPHF

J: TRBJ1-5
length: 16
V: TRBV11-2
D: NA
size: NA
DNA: TGTGCCAGGAGCCAAGGACTAGAGGGGGGTACAGATACGCAGCATTTT
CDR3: CARSQGLEGGTDTQHF

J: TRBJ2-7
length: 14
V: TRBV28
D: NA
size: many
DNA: TGTGCCAGCAGTAGGGGGTCCGCCACCTACGAGCAGTACTTC
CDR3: CASSRGSATYEQYF

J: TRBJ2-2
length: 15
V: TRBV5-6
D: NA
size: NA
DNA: TGTGCCAGTAGCTTGGTACCCAGGGCCACCGGGGAGCCGTTTTTT
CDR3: CASSLVPRATGEPFF

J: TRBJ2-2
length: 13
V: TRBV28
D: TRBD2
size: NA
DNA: TGTGCCAGCAGTTTGAGCGGGAACGGAGAGCTGTCTTTT
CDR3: CASSLSGNGELSF

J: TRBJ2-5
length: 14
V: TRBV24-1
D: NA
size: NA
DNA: TGTGCCACCAGTGATTACTCAGGGATATGGACCCAGTACTTC
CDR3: CATSDYSGIWTQYF

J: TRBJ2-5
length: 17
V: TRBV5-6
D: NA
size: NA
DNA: TGTGCCAGAAGCTTGAGGTGGCAGTGGGAGTTTAAAGAGACCCAGTACTTC
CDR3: CARSLRWQWEFKETQYF

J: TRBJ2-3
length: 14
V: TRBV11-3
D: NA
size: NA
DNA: TGTGCCAGCAGCTTTGGGACGCCAATGGCGTCACAGTATTTT
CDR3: CASSFGTPMASQYF

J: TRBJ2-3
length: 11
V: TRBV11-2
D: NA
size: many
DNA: TGTGCCAGCAGACGCACAGATACGCAGTATTTT
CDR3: CASRRTDTQYF

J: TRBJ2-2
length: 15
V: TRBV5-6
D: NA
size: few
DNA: TGTGCCAGCAGCTTTGCACCCAGAGTCACTAGGGAGCTGTTTTTT
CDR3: CASSFAPRVTRELFF

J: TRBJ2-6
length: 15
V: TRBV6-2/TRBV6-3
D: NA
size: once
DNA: TGTGCCAGCAACCTCCGGGGCGGTTGGGCCAACGTCCTGACTTTC
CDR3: CASNLRGGWANVLTF

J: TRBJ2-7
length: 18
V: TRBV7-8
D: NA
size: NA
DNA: TGTGCCAGCAGCTCGGGTCGCGGTCGTACTATGAGCTCCTATGTGCAGTATTTC
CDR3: CASSSGRGRTMSSYVQYF

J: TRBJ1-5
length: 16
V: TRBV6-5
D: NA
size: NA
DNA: TGTGCCATCACCTCTGTGTGGGGAAACCGATTACAGCCCCAGCATTTT
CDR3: CAITSVWGNRLQPQHF

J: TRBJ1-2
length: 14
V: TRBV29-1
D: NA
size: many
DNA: TGCAGCGTTGCCCGGGGGACGGGCGCTCGCGGCTACACCTTC
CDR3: CSVARGTGARGYTF

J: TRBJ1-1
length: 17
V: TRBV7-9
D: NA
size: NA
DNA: TGTGCCGGCAGCTTAGCGGGAATCGCATTGGGGGTCACTGGAGCTTTCTTT
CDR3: CAGSLAGIALGVTGAFF

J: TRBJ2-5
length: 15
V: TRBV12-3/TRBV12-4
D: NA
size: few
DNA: TGTGCCGGCAGCACCTACCCCGGGGGCGAAGAGACCCATTACTTC
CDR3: CAGSTYPGGEETHYF

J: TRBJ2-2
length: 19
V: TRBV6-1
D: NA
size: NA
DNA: TGTGTCAGCACTGAAACCCTTCCCGGGGGCGCCGCGAACACCGGGGAGCTGCTTTTT
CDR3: CVSTETLPGGAANTGELLF

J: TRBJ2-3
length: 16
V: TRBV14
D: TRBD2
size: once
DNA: TGTCCCAGCAGCCAGGTTCAGCGGGAGGGCCGTGATACGCAGTATTTC
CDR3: CPSSQVQREGRDTQYF

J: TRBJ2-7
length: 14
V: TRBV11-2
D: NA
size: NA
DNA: TGTGCAAGCAACTTCCAACCTTACGGGGGAGAGCAGTACTTC
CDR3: CASNFQPYGGEQYF

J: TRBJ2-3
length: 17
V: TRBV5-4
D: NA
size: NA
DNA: TGTGTCAGTAGCGTAGACGGACACCCTCCACCCAGAGATACGCAGTATTTT
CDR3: CVSSVDGHPPPRDTQYF

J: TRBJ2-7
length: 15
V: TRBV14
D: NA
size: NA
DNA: TGTGCCAGCAGCCAGGCGATGGGGACTGACTACGAGCAGTATTTC
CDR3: CASSQAMGTDYEQYF